This paragraph covers one TCR beta chain sequence. This sample is part of a study of cytomegalovirus exposure and HLA in healthy donors. Overall study context: The platform used for the 120 or so validation repertoires matched that of the approximately 620 first-cohort repertoires, a later analysis reported.

Per germline, CDR1 SGHAT and CDR2 FQNNGV. The trim removed 5 bases at V and 6 bases at J, leaving 9 bases unmatched. The CDR3 is 16 amino acids. Using immunoSEQ multiplex PCR, the repertoire was profiled, and TCRdb retains in-frame clones only, with some absent. This sample carries under 400,000 clones, roughly 88% of them seen once, and the ten largest clones take approximately 0.96%. This sequence joins TRBV11-2 and TRBJ2-1; 11 nucleotides align to TRBD2. The sample consisted of PBMCs. This receptor was identified in a man aged 25-45 years in good health and CMV-seronegative. CDR3 DNA sequence: TGTGCCAGCAGCACTACCTCTAGCGGGGGGAGCAATGAGCAGTTCTTC. Translated, it gives CASSTTSSGGSNEQFF.